This TCR beta chain was recorded in a study of T cells in Graves' hyperthyroidism and ophthalmopathy (dated by TCRdb to between 2019 and 2020). Turning to the overall study: Peripheral blood samples were taken at the time of initial diagnosis, prior to any treatment. To identify distinguishing TCR V-J signatures, a discovery cohort of around 100 patients was used, comprising some 45 with Graves' ophthalmopathy and some 57 with stable Graves' hyperthyroidism. Prospective prediction of ophthalmopathy was tested in an independent validation cohort consisting of some 18 hyperthyroidism patients and around 16 patients who later progressed to ophthalmopathy. The paper describes TCR Vbeta CDR3 sequencing of around 130 peripheral blood samples, made up of roughly 40 ophthalmopathy patients, approximately 73 hyperthyroidism patients and 17 progressor patients. For training and testing, the 100 or so patients in the discovery cohort were randomly divided in a 7:3 ratio. After blood sampling, hyperthyroidism patients were treated with methimazole at a starting dose of 30 mg daily, and ophthalmopathy patients were treated with high-dose intravenous methylprednisolone. In addition, the study compared T-cell repertoires in thyroid tissue and in blood from a handful of Graves' hyperthyroidism patients. The study at large found these results: Most expanded thyroid clonotypes (frequency above 0.001) were also detected in blood, a finding suggesting that blood repertoires may reflect thyroid immune responses. In validation, the model predicted progression to ophthalmopathy a median of about 5.9 months before onset, with roughly 70% sensitivity and roughly 79% specificity. A model built on a 13 V-J signature distinguished ophthalmopathy from stable hyperthyroidism, reaching 87.88% sensitivity and around 81% specificity in cross-validation and 80%/75% in testing. Sample size was not statistically predetermined, and investigators were not blinded to group allocation.

There are 14 amino acids in the CDR3, from cysteine to phenylalanine inclusive. Only the CDR3 DNA stays, 42 bases, in frame from base 1. V is trimmed back by 3 bases and J by 3 bases, and the junction contains 4 bases that no gene match accounts for. Reading the germline V gene (reference sequence) gives CDR1 DFQATT and CDR2 SNEGSKA. Amplification of TCR beta CDR3 regions was carried out from RNA transcripts. The first round of RT-PCR for the TCR CDR3 was performed with the HTBI primer set and the Qiagen OneStep RT-PCR kit. A second multiplex PCR round built the libraries, followed by size selection and purification. Libraries were sequenced paired-end with 100 bp reads on an Illumina HiSeq2000. Per the original workflow: SOAPnuke was used to process the raw data, removing reads that contained adapters or uncalled bases, had a mean Phred below 15, or lacked an exact match to the constant primer or identifier. COPE v1.2.5 was used to merge high-quality paired reads, and clonotypes were defined as unique nucleotide sequences. MiTCR v1.1 was used to align clonotypes to the IMGT TRBV, TRBD and TRBJ reference segments. Analysis was restricted to V-J combinations with a frequency above 0.0001, which covered about 99% of repertoires. The TCS score was defined as F50 (clonal expansion) divided by E x V (chaos), with BLOSUM62-based TCRdist calculated between CDR3 peptides within each V-J. Welch's t-statistics and random forest reduced roughly 540 V-J features to 10 to 15, which were used in a naive Bayes classifier (R e1071). Using fastp at Q25 and MiXCR, TCRdb reprocessed the public reads and kept productive beta chains. Merged by CDR3 protein, the rows form single entries marked with the most common genes and DNA. What appears here as the V and J calls and clone size reflects TCRdb's work, not the paper's. For this sample the table gives approximately 410,000 distinct CDR3 sequences, of which around 13% were detected only once. The ten largest make up 5% to 6.5% of the sample.

A patient counted as having stable Graves' hyperthyroidism if no progression to ophthalmopathy occurred over 18 months of follow-up. Hyperthyroidism patients were newly diagnosed, had a disease duration of under 2 months, and were aged 18 to 65 years. Patients with uncontrolled infections, other autoimmune diseases, pregnancy or lactation were excluded. Diagnoses were established on the basis of clinical symptoms, serum thyroxine and TRAb, thyroid ultrasound, and orbital computed tomography. Ficoll-Paque density gradient centrifugation was used to isolate PBMCs from approximately 10 ml of fresh peripheral blood. Total RNA was extracted using Trizol reagent, and RNA quality was assessed on an Agilent 2100 Bioanalyzer. On this clonotype itself: What antigen it recognizes has not been identified. Base-call qualities are not available, and no considerably larger clone is one nucleotide away.

Material for sequencing was blood. The source of this sequence is a woman aged 18-29 years with Graves' hyperthyroidism. This chain joins TRBV20-1 to TRBJ2-5, and TRBD2 matches 10 of the central bases. The CDR3 region: CSASLLAGKETQYF. The nucleotides read TGCAGTGCTAGTTTACTAGCGGGAAAAGAGACCCAGTACTTC.